This is a list of T cell receptor beta chains from one sample in a study of blood T cell repertoires in COVID-19. Some clones are missing from TCRdb's copy, which holds only in-frame ones; the method was immunoSEQ multiplex PCR. The sample includes about 280,000 clones, about nine tenths seen only once; the top ten take 0.9% to 1%. The sequenced sample was peripheral blood. These receptors were taken from a middle-aged woman who had recovered from COVID-19. Both conserved end residues are part of each CDR3. The D gene is left open where the match is weak. Not all rows give a size; the values are once, few, many and, for expanded clones, a class.

J | V | D | size | CDR3 | DNA
TRBJ2-5 | TRBV10-1 | TRBD1 | . | CATSDRGQETQYF | TGCGCCACTTCGGACAGGGGGCAGGAGACCCAGTACTTC
TRBJ2-2 | TRBV28 | . | . | CASSLPANTGELFF | TGTGCCAGCAGTCTGCCAGCGAACACCGGGGAGCTGTTTTTT
TRBJ2-3 | TRBV6-1 | TRBD2 | . | CASSERGSLDTQYF | TGTGCCAGCAGTGAACGCGGGAGTCTAGATACGCAGTATTTT
TRBJ2-7 | TRBV15 | . | . | CATSAQQGGHYEQYF | TGTGCCACCAGCGCCCAACAGGGTGGGCATTACGAGCAGTACTTC
TRBJ1-1 | TRBV6-5 | TRBD1 | . | CASRATGLDTEAFF | TGTGCCAGCAGAGCGACAGGGCTAGACACTGAAGCTTTCTTT
TRBJ1-4 | TRBV27 | . | . | CASSPSPGWATSEKLFF | TGTGCCAGCAGTCCCTCACCGGGGTGGGCGACGAGTGAAAAACTGTTTTTT
TRBJ2-2 | TRBV11-3 | . | few | CASSPPGRDTGELFF | TGTGCCAGCAGCCCCCCCGGGAGAGACACCGGGGAGCTGTTTTTT
TRBJ2-6 | TRBV5-1 | TRBD1 | . | CASSLTGTGAAGANVLTF | TGCGCCAGCAGCTTAACCGGGACAGGGGCGGCTGGGGCCAACGTCCTGACTTTC
TRBJ2-3 | TRBV3-1/TRBV3-2 | TRBD1 | . | CASSHFDRVFTDTQYF | TGTGCCAGCAGCCACTTCGACAGGGTATTCACAGATACGCAGTATTTT
TRBJ2-1 | TRBV7-8 | . | . | CASSPPGSGNEQFF | TGTGCCAGCAGCCCCCCCGGGAGTGGCAATGAGCAGTTCTTC
TRBJ2-1 | TRBV7-3 | TRBD2 | . | CASSSGLAGDYNEQFF | TGTGCCAGCAGCTCGGGACTAGCGGGAGATTACAATGAGCAGTTCTTC
TRBJ2-1 | TRBV5-1 | TRBD1 | . | CASSPWTGGNEQFF | TGCGCCAGCAGCCCCTGGACAGGGGGCAATGAGCAGTTCTTC
TRBJ2-7 | TRBV29-1 | TRBD2 | . | CSVVLAGVHEQYF | TGCAGCGTTGTACTAGCGGGAGTCCACGAGCAGTACTTC
TRBJ1-5 | TRBV28 | . | . | CASSLDTGSGQPQHF | TGTGCCAGCAGTTTAGACACAGGGTCGGGGCAGCCCCAGCATTTT
TRBJ2-3 | TRBV27 | TRBD2 | . | CASSLGVSASGRADTQYF | TGTGCCAGCAGTTTAGGGGTTTCGGCTAGCGGGAGGGCAGATACGCAGTATTTT
TRBJ2-7 | TRBV19 | . | once | CATQGQTYEQYF | TGTGCCACCCAAGGACAGACCTACGAGCAGTACTTC
TRBJ2-7 | TRBV2 | TRBD1 | . | CASSEGGGTGPLEQYF | TGTGCCAGCAGTGAGGGGGGAGGGACAGGGCCCCTCGAGCAGTACTTC
TRBJ2-7 | TRBV28 | TRBD2 | . | CASSLSGSSKNEQYF | TGTGCCAGCAGCCTGAGCGGGAGTAGTAAAAACGAGCAGTACTTC
TRBJ2-6 | TRBV24-1 | TRBD2 | . | CATSGAGVGANVLTF | TGTGCCACCAGCGGGGCGGGGGTTGGGGCCAACGTCCTGACTTTC
TRBJ2-3 | TRBV29-1 | TRBD1 | . | CSVELTGQDTQYF | TGCAGCGTTGAACTGACAGGGCAAGATACGCAGTATTTT
TRBJ1-1 | TRBV14 | . | . | CASSRTANTEAFF | TGTGCCAGCAGCCGGACAGCTAACACTGAAGCTTTCTTT
TRBJ1-2 | TRBV7-9 | . | . | CASSSQKNYGYTF | TGTGCCAGCAGCAGTCAGAAAAACTATGGCTACACCTTC
TRBJ2-1 | TRBV27 | . | . | CASSYVGRRDNEQFF | TGTGCCAGCAGTTACGTCGGGAGACGGGACAATGAGCAGTTCTTC